This T cell receptor (beta chain) originates from a study of Ad26.COV2.S vaccination and SARS-CoV-2 variants. Broader study findings: Recipients of either vaccine or placebo displayed similar breadth of non-spike TCRs.

Using immunoSEQ multiplex PCR, the repertoire was profiled, and TCRdb retains in-frame clones only, with some absent. Among about 350,000 clones listed, 90% to 95% were seen once. As concerns this clone: Its target is unknown.

Germline-derived CDR1 and CDR2 are MNHEY and SVGAGI. V was clipped by 2 bases and J by 4 bases; unmatched bases: 6. The CDR3 sequence is 15 residues long. V and J are TRBV6-5 and TRBJ2-3; 7 bases align to TRBD1. The sequenced sample was peripheral blood, obtained after recovery from COVID-19. The clonotype originates from a human donor who had recovered from COVID-19. CDR3 coding DNA: TGTGCCAGCAGTTACGGGACAGTGAGGCCAGATACGCAGTATTTT. Its protein product is CASSYGTVRPDTQYF.